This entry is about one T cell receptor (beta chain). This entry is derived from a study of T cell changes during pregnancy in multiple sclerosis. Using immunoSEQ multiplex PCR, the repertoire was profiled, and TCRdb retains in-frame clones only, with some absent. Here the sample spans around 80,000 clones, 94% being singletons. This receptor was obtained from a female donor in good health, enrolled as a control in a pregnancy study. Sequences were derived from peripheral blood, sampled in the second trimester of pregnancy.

CDR3 nucleotide sequence: TGTGCCAGCAGCTTAGCGGGGGCCAGGCAATACGAGCAGTACTTC. Translated: CASSLAGARQYEQYF. This rearrangement joins TRBV7-8 to TRBJ2-7; a possible D gene is TRBD1 (6 bases). This CDR3 region has 15 residues. V lost 0 bases, J lost 4 bases, and 13 bases lay in between. Germline V lookup: CDR1 SGHVS, CDR2 FQNEAQ.